Listed here is a single T cell receptor (beta chain). The data were obtained in a study of blood T cell repertoires in COVID-19. Produced via immunoSEQ multiplex PCR; TCRdb's table is partial and in-frame only. Of about 210,000 clones in the sample, under 90% were seen once. This receptor was identified in a woman in her forties with active or convalescent COVID-19. Sequences were obtained from peripheral blood.

The DNA for the CDR3 is TGTGCCAGAGGTGGAGGAACTGAAGCTTTCTTT. Translated, it gives CARGGGTEAFF. The gene calls are TRBV21-1 and TRBJ1-1. TRBV21-1 is an annotated pseudogene. The CDR3 is made up of 11 amino acids.